The 4 T cell receptor beta chains given below trace back to one sample, sequenced in a study of cytomegalovirus exposure and HLA in healthy donors. 13 Jbeta primers and 60 Vbeta primers were used for the PCR. Using immunoSEQ multiplex PCR, the repertoire was profiled, and TCRdb retains in-frame clones only, with some absent. In total, the table holds some 41,000 clones. The sample consisted of PBMCs. These TCRs come from a male donor in good health and CMV-seronegative.

The chain is built from TRBV2 and TRBJ1-2; 9 bases are shared with TRBD1. The CDR3 consists of 15 residues. CDR1 and CDR2 (germline): SNHLY, FYNNEI. Trimming at V came to 5 bases and at J to 4 bases, leaving 8 bases not matched to a gene. This CDR3 is CASSFTGGQGYGYTF. The CDR3 DNA reads TGTGCCAGCAGTTTTACTGGGGGACAGGGCTATGGCTACACCTTC.

This chain uses TRBV29-1 with TRBJ2-3; 14 bases fit TRBD2. The CDR3 runs to 17 residues. CDR1 is SQVTM, CDR2 ANQGSEA, per germline. The ends lost 1 base at V and 1 base at J; junction bases unmatched: 4. This CDR3 is CSVEGRLAGGGTDTQYF. The CDR3 DNA follows: TGCAGCGTTGAAGGGAGACTAGCGGGGGGGGGCACAGATACGCAGTATTTT.

The rearrangement links TRBV7-8 to TRBJ2-1, with a weak D call TRBD1 (6 bases). In germline, CDR1 is SGHVS, CDR2 FQNEAQ. V was shortened by 0 bases and J by 0 bases, with 15 bases between the two germline ends. CDR3 length: 18 amino acids. CDR3 DNA: TGTGCCAGCAGCTTAGCCCCCAGGGGACGGAGCTCCTACAATGAGCAGTTCTTC. Protein product: CASSLAPRGRSSYNEQFF.

In regard to this clone: Other nucleotide sequences in the sample specify the same CDR3. The J gene is TRBJ2-7, the V gene TRBV14; D gene unclear. CDR1 and CDR2 (germline): SGHDN, FVKESK. V was pared by 1 base and J by 6 bases, with 10 bases between. The CDR3 consists of 13 residues. The CDR3 protein is CASSQVGGSEQYF. Here the CDR3 DNA reads TGTGCCAGCAGCCAAGTTGGTGGCTCCGAGCAGTACTTC.